This TCR beta chain was identified in a study of cytomegalovirus exposure and HLA in healthy donors. Study-level findings and limits: 87-base-pair reads could not separate some V segments, including TRBV6-2 and TRBV6-3. A later analysis appeared to link common viral pathogens to several of the most significant clusters. Cytomegalovirus-associated status was assigned to about 150 TCR beta chains.

Use of 60 Vbeta and 13 Jbeta primers characterized the PCR. TCRdb keeps only in-frame clones here, not all; method: immunoSEQ multiplex PCR. In the table there are around 100,000 clones, 74% of which are singletons. In its sample, this clone was seen a few times. Its target is unknown. The germline V gene encodes CDR1 SGHNT and CDR2 YYREEE (reference sequence). The CDR3 loop spans 18 amino acids. V trimming: 4 bases; J trimming: 5 bases; junction bases outside the gene matches: 18. Sequenced material: PBMCs. The chain has TRBV5-4 and TRBJ2-5, with 9 bases identical to TRBD2. This sequence originates from a man aged 50-60 years in good health and CMV-seropositive. CDR3 nucleotide sequence: TGTGCCAGCAGCCCGGGCCTAGCGGGGAGGTTAAGCGATGAGACCCAGTACTTC. The encoded protein is CASSPGLAGRLSDETQYF.